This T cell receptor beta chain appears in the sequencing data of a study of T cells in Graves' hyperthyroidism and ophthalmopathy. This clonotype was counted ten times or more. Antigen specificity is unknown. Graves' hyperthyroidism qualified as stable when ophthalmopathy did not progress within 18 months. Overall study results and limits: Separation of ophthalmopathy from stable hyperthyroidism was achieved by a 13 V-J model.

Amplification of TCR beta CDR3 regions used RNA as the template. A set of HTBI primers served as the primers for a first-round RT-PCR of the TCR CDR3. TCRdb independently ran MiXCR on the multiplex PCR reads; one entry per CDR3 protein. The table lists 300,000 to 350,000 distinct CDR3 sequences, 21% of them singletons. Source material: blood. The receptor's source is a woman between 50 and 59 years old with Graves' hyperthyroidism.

The CDR3 reads CASSQERRRGSRNTGELFF. The CDR3 bases are TGTGCCAGCAGTCAAGAGCGACGACGGGGCTCACGGAACACCGGGGAGCTGTTTTTT. The chain couples TRBV27 to TRBJ2-2; possibly TRBD1 or TRBD2 for D (5 bases each). Per germline, CDR1 MNHEY and CDR2 SMNVEV (reference sequence). The length of the CDR3 is 19 residues. The V and J ends lost 5 bases and 1 base respectively, with 23 bases between them.